The source of this TCR beta chain is a study of blood T cell repertoires in COVID-19. Study-level information: Acute and convalescent COVID-19 samples came from the United States, Italy and Spain. The analysed material was cDNA or gDNA that came from T cells, B-cell-depleted T cells, or PBMCs.

The count of this clone is one. Original methodology: Researchers report that nucleated cell counts were estimated from reference gene primer amplification. Only in-frame clones appear in the TCRdb table, and some are missing; sequencing was by immunoSEQ multiplex PCR. The DNA gave D and trimming, while V, J and clone size come from that table. The sample contains about 520,000 clones, approximately 83% of which appear only once. This CDR3 comprises 16 residues. Per germline, CDR1 MDHEN and CDR2 SYDVKM. V dropped 3 bases and J dropped 3; count of bases not matched to a gene: 11. The genes are TRBV28 and TRBJ2-7, with TRBD2 identical over 7 bases. The receptor was derived from a human donor in a cohort sampled during active COVID-19. Sequencing was done on a sample of peripheral blood. CDR3 region: CASSLADWEGFYEQYF. For the CDR3, the DNA is TGTGCCAGCAGTTTGGCGGACTGGGAGGGGTTCTACGAGCAGTACTTC.